This T cell receptor (beta chain) was recorded in a study of response to subunit inactivated influenza vaccine. Study-level points and caveats: The authors proposed limited new T cell recruitment per seasonal influenza vaccination.

The CDR3 runs to 17 residues. From germline, CDR1 is ENHRY and CDR2 SYGVKD. Trimming took 0 bases from V and 6 from J, leaving 18 bases between them. A note on this clonotype: The antigen is not known.

MiXCR, run by TCRdb on the RT-PCR reads, gives a single entry per CDR3 protein. The sample holds some 800,000 distinct CDR3 sequences, around 21% seen once. The input for sequencing was PBMCs from blood, taken 5 days after vaccination. The rearrangement joins TRBV10-3 to TRBJ2-1, with TRBD2 as a possible D gene (5 bases). The receptor was derived from a man aged 50 to 60 who received an inactivated influenza vaccine. The CDR3 bases are TGTGCCATCAGTGAGTCTACCGGAGGCATGTGGGGCAATGAGCAGTTCTTC. Translated, it gives CAISESTGGMWGNEQFF.